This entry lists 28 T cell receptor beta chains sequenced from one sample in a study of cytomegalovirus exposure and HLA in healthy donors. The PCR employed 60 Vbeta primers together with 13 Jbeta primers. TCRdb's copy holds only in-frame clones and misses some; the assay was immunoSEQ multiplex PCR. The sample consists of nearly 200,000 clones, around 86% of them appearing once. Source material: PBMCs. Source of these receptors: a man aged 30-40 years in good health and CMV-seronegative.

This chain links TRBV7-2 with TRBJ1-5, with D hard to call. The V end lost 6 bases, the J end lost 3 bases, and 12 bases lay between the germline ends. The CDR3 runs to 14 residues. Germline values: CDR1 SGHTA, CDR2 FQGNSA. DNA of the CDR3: TGTGCCAGCAGTTACAAAGGAGACAATCAGCCCCAGCATTTT. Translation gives CASSYKGDNQPQHF.

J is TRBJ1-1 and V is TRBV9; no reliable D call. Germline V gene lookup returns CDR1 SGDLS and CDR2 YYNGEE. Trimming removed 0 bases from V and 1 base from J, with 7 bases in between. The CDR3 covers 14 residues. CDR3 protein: CASSVDPENTEAFF. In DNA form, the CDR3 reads TGTGCCAGCAGCGTAGATCCAGAGAACACTGAAGCTTTCTTT.

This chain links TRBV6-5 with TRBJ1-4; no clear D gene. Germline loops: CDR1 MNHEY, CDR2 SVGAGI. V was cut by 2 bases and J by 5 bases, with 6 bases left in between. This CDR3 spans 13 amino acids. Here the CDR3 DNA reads TGTGCCAGCAGTTACGGCCTGAATGAAAAACTGTTTTTT. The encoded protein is CASSYGLNEKLFF.

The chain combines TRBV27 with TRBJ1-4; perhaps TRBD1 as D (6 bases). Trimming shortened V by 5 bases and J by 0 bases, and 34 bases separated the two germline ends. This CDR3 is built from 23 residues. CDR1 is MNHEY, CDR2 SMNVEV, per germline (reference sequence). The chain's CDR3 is CASSHYGPIGGQTSIATNEKLFF. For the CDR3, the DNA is TGTGCCAGCAGTCACTACGGACCAATTGGCGGACAGACCTCCATAGCAACTAATGAAAAACTGTTTTTT.

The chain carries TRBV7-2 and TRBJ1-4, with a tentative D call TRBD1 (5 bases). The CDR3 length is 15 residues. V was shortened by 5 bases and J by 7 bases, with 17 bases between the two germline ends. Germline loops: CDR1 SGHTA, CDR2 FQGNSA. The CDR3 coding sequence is TGTGCCAGCAGCCCAATCCCAGGGTTGGGTGAAAAACTGTTTTTT. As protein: CASSPIPGLGEKLFF. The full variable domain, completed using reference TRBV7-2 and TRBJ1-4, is GAGVSQSPSNKVTEKGKDVELRCDPISGHTALYWYRQSLGQGLEFLIYFQGNSAPDKSGLPSDRFSAERTGGSVSTLTIQRTQQEDSAVYLCASSPIPGLGEKLFFGSGTQLSVL.

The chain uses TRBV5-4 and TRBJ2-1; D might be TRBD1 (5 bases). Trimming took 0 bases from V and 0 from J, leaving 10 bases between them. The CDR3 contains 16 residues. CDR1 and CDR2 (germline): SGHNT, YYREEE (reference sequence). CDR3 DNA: TGTGCCAGCAGCTTGGGGACACGGAGCTCCTACAATGAGCAGTTCTTC. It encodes CASSLGTRSSYNEQFF.

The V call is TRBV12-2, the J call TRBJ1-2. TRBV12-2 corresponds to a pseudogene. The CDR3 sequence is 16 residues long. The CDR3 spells CASHFREGAANYGYTF. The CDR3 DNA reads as TGTGCAAGTCACTTTAGGGAGGGCGCCGCTAACTATGGCTACACCTTC.

CDR3 region: CASSLGTPYEQYF. The DNA of the CDR3 is TGTGCCAGCAGCTTAGGGACTCCTTACGAGCAGTACTTC. The chain links TRBV11-2 to TRBJ2-7, with D maybe TRBD2 (5 bases). V was trimmed by 1 base and J by 4 bases, leaving 8 bases between them. CDR3 size: 13 residues. The germline gives CDR1 SGHAT, CDR2 FQNNGV.

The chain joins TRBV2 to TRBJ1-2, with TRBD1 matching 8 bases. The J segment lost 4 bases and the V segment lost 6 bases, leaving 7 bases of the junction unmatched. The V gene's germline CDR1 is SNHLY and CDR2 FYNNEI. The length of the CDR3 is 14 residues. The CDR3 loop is CASSNDRGLYGYTF. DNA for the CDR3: TGTGCCAGCAGCAACGACAGGGGCCTCTATGGCTACACCTTC.

The CDR3 DNA follows: TGTGCCAGCAGTCACCGACAGGGGCCAAATACGCAGTATTTT. Amino acids: CASSHRQGPNTQYF. The V gene is TRBV6-5, the J gene TRBJ2-3; 8 positions match TRBD1. The CDR3 has 14 residues. CDR1 MNHEY and CDR2 SVGAGI come from the germline V gene. J was trimmed by 7 bases and V by 5 bases; bases with no gene match: 8.

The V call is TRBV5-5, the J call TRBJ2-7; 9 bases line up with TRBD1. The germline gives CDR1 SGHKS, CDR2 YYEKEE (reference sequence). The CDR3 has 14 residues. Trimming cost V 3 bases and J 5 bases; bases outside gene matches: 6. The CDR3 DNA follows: TGTGCCAGCAGCTGGACAGGGGAAAGAGACGAGCAGTACTTC. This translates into CASSWTGERDEQYF.

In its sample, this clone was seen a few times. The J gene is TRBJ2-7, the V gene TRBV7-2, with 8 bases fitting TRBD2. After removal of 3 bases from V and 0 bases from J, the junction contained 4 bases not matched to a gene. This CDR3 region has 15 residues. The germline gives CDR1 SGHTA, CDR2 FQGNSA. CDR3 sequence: CASSFVLADSYEQYF. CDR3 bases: TGTGCCAGCAGCTTCGTACTAGCGGACTCCTACGAGCAGTACTTC. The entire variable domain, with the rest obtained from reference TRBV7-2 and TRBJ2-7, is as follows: GAGVSQSPSNKVTEKGKDVELRCDPISGHTALYWYRQSLGQGLEFLIYFQGNSAPDKSGLPSDRFSAERTGGSVSTLTIQRTQQEDSAVYLCASSFVLADSYEQYFGPGTRLTVT.

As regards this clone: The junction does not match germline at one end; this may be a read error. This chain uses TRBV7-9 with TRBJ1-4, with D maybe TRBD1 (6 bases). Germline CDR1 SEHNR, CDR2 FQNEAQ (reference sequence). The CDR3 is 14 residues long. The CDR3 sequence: CSSSLWGQHEKLFF. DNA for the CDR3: TGTTCCAGCAGCCTCTGGGGGCAACATGAAAAACTGTTTTTT. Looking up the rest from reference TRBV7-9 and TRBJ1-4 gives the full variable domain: DTGVSQNPRHKITKRGQNVTFRCDPISEHNRLYWYRQTLGQGPEFLTYFQNEAQLEKSRLLSDRFSAERPKGSFSTLEIQRTEQGDSAMYLCSSSLWGQHEKLFFGSGTQLSVL.

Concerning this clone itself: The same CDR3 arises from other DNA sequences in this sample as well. The CDR3 DNA is TGTGCCAGCAGCCCTGGACAAAACTATGGCTACACCTTC. Encoded protein: CASSPGQNYGYTF. The rearrangement uses TRBV11-2 and TRBJ1-2, with D perhaps TRBD1 (5 bases). Trimming cost V 5 bases and J 2 bases, with 9 bases left between them. CDR3 length equals 13 residues. Germline CDR1 SGHAT, CDR2 FQNNGV.

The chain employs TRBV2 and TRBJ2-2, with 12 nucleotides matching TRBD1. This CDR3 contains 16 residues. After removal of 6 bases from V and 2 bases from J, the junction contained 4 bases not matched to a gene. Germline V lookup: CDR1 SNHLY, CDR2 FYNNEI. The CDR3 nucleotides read TGTGCCAGCAGATTAGGGACAGGGGGCAACACCGGGGAGCTGTTTTTT. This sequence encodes CASRLGTGGNTGELFF.

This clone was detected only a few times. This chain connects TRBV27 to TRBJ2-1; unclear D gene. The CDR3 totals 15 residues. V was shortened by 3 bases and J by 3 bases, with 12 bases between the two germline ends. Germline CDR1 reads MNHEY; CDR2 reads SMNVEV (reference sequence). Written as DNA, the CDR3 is TGTGCCAGCAGTTTGGCCGGAGATGGCTACAATGAGCAGTTCTTC. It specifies CASSLAGDGYNEQFF.

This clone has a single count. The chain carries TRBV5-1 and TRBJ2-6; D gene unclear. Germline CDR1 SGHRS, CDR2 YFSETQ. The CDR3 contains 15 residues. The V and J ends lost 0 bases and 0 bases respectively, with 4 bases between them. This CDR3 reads CASSLDHSGANVLTF. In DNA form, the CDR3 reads TGCGCCAGCAGCTTGGATCACTCTGGGGCCAACGTCCTGACTTTC.

Here the CDR3 reads CASSERTGSGNTIYF. The DNA of the CDR3 is TGTGCCAGCAGTGAAAGGACAGGGTCTGGAAACACCATATATTTT. V usage is TRBV6-1 and J usage is TRBJ1-3; 8 nucleotides agree with TRBD1. CDR1 is MNHNS, CDR2 SASEGT, per germline. This CDR3 is 15 amino acids long. Trimming removed 2 bases from V and 1 base from J; junction bases left unmatched: 1.

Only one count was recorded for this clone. This chain's CDR3 is CASSLVSSGGSYEQYF. CDR3 DNA sequence: TGCGCCAGCAGCTTGGTTTCTTCTGGGGGCAGCTACGAGCAGTACTTC. The chain recombines TRBV5-1 with TRBJ2-7; maybe TRBD1 (6 bases). The V end was cut by 0 bases, the J end by 3 bases, with 16 bases between. Germline CDR1 SGHRS, CDR2 YFSETQ. The CDR3 is 16 amino acids. Full variable domain (remainder filled in from reference TRBV5-1 and TRBJ2-7): KAGVTQTPRYLIKTRGQQVTLSCSPISGHRSVSWYQQTPGQGLQFLFEYFSETQRNKGNFPGRFSGRQFSNSRSEMNVSTLELGDSALYLCASSLVSSGGSYEQYFGPGTRLTVT.

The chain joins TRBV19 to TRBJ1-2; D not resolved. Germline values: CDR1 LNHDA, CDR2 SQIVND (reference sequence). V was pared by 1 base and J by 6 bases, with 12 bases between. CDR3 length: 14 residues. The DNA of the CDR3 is TGTGCCAGTAGTATAGGCAGGTTTCGACATGGCTACACCTTC. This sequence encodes CASSIGRFRHGYTF.

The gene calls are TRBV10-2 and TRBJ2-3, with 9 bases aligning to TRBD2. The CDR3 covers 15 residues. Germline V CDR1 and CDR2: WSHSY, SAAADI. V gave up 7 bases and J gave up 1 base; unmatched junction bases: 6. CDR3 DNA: TGCGCCAGCAACGGACTAGCGACACGCACAGATACGCAGTATTTT. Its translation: CASNGLATRTDTQYF.

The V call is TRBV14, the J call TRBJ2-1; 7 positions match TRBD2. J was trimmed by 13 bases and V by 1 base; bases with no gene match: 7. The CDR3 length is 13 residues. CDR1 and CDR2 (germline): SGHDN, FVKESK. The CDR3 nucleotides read TGTGCCAGCAGCCAAGTCTTGGCGGGAGTACAGTTCTTC. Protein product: CASSQVLAGVQFF. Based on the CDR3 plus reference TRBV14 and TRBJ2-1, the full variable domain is EAGVTQFPSHSVIEKGQTVTLRCDPISGHDNLYWYRRVMGKEIKFLLHFVKESKQDESGMPNNRFLAERTGGTYSTLKVQPAELEDSGVYFCASSQVLAGVQFFGPGTRLTVL.

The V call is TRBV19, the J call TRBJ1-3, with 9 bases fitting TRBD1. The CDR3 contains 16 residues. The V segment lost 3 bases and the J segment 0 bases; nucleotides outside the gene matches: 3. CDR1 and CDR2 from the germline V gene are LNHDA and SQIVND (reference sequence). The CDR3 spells CASSIGTGNSGNTIYF. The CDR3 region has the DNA TGTGCCAGTAGTATTGGGACAGGGAACTCTGGAAACACCATATATTTT.

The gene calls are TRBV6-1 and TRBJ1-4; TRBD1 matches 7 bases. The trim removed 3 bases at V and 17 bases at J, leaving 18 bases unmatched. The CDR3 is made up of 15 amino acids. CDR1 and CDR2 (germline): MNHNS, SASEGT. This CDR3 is CASSDLTGRLGQFFF. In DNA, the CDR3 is TGTGCCAGCAGTGACCTGACAGGGAGGCTAGGCCAGTTCTTTTTT.

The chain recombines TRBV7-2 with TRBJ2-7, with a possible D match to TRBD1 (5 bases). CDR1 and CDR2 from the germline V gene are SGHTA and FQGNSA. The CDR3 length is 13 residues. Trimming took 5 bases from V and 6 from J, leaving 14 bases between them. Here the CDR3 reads CASSPEGVGEQYF. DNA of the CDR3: TGTGCCAGCAGCCCCGAAGGGGTGGGCGAGCAGTACTTC.

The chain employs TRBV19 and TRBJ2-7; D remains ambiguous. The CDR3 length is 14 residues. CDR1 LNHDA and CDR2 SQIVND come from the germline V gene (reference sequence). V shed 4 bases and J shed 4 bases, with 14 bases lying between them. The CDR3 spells CASSKPGLYYEQYF. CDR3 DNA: TGTGCCAGTAGTAAACCGGGTCTATATTACGAGCAGTACTTC.

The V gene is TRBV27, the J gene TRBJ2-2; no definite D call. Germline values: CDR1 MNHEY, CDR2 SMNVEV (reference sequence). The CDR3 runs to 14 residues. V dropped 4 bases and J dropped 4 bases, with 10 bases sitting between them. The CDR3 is CASSYVRATGELFF. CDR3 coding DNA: TGTGCCAGCAGTTATGTAAGAGCCACCGGGGAGCTGTTTTTT.

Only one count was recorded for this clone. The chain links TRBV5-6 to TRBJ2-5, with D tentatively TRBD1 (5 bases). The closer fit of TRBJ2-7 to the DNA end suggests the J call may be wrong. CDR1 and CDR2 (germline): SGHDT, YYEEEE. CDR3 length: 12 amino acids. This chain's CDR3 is CASSFTGYEQYF. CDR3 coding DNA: TGTGCCAGCAGCTTTACAGGATACGAGCAGTACTTC.